This T cell receptor beta chain stems from a study of response to subunit inactivated influenza vaccine. General study results and limits: There was a suggestion from the authors that each seasonal influenza vaccination recruits few new T cells.

Each CDR3 protein gets one entry after TCRdb re-called the RT-PCR reads with MiXCR. The repertoire holds 560,000 or so distinct CDR3 sequences, 7.5% to 8.5% seen once, with 10% to 15% in the top ten. Comments on this clonotype: Its antigen is as yet unknown.

The V gene end was trimmed by 2 bases and the J gene end by 0 bases; junction bases not matched to a gene: 11. Germline CDR1 and CDR2: ENHRY and SYGVKD. The CDR3 totals 18 residues. The chain links TRBV10-3 to TRBJ2-7, with 9 bases that match TRBD1. The material was PBMCs from blood, obtained roughly 24 months after vaccination. This sequence originates from a man aged 45-69 years who received an inactivated influenza vaccine. CDR3 bases: TGTGCCATCAGTGAGACCCAATATCGACAGGGGGTCTCCTACGAGCAGTACTTC. It specifies CAISETQYRQGVSYEQYF.